These T cell receptor beta chains were read from a single sample in a study of naive and memory T cell subsets. TCRdb reanalysed the UMI-ligation and nested PCR reads using MiXCR and keeps one entry per CDR3 protein. The table lists about 120,000 distinct CDR3 sequences, roughly 32% of them singletons. The specimen sequenced was central memory CD4+ T cells from blood. The source is a human donor in good health. Each CDR3 is given with its conserved first and last residue. A D gene is named only where the DNA matches it firmly. A clone size is listed for some rows: how often the clone was seen (once, few, many), or a class if it is expanded.

j_gene	v_gene	d_gene	abundance	CDR3nt	CDR3aa
TRBJ2-3	TRBV24-1	-	few	TGTGCCACCAGTGATCCCCGGACTACTACAGATACGCAGTATTTT	CATSDPRTTTDTQYF
TRBJ2-1	TRBV28	TRBD2	few	TGTGCCAGCAGTACTCCAACCGGGACTAGATCGTCAACAAGACAGGACAATGAGCAGTTCTTC	CASSTPTGTRSSTRQDNEQFF
TRBJ2-7	TRBV20-1	-	-	TGCAGTGCTGATGGGCCCCCGGGGCGTAGTTCCGAGCAGTACTTC	CSADGPPGRSSEQYF
TRBJ2-7	TRBV11-2	-	-	TGTGCCAGCAGCTTAGGCCACGAGCAGTACTTC	CASSLGHEQYF
TRBJ2-1	TRBV6-1	TRBD2	-	TGTGCCAGCAGTGAGCCTCGGGGACTAGCGGTCCCCACGATTGGGTTCTTC	CASSEPRGLAVPTIGFF
TRBJ2-1	TRBV20-1	TRBD2	few	TGCAGTGCTAGAGATCTCGGCCAGACCTCGGCTAGCGGGAGGGCCTCCTACAATGAGCAGTTCTTC	CSARDLGQTSASGRASYNEQFF
TRBJ2-1	TRBV6-5	-	-	TGTGCCAGCAGACCAAGACAGGCCCCATTGGCCAATGAGCAGTTCTTC	CASRPRQAPLANEQFF
TRBJ1-4	TRBV3-1	-	-	TGTGCCAGCAGCCGGGGACACAATAATGAAAAACTGTTTTTT	CASSRGHNNEKLFF
TRBJ2-2	TRBV7-6	TRBD1	-	TGTGCCAGCAGCCCACGGGACAGGTTCACCGGGGAGCTGTTTTTT	CASSPRDRFTGELFF
TRBJ1-1	TRBV20-1	-	-	TGCAGTGCTAGGCCTGTGAACACTGAAGCTTTCTTT	CSARPVNTEAFF
TRBJ1-2	TRBV28	-	-	TGTGCCAGCAGTCCCGGGACAATCAATGGCTACACCTTC	CASSPGTINGYTF
TRBJ1-3	TRBV11-2	-	few	TGTGCCAGCAGCTCCCCGAACGTGAGGGCGGCTGGAAACACCATATATTTT	CASSSPNVRAAGNTIYF
TRBJ2-3	TRBV25-1	-	-	TGTGCCAGCAGTGATAAGCGGGACAACACAGATACGCAGTATTTT	CASSDKRDNTDTQYF
TRBJ2-1	TRBV3-1	TRBD2	-	TGTGCCAGCAGGGCGGGACTAATATACAATGAGCAGTTCTTC	CASRAGLIYNEQFF
TRBJ2-4	TRBV6-6	-	-	TGTGCCAGCAGCGGGGTTCTGGACAGTCGGATCAAAAACATTCAGTACTTC	CASSGVLDSRIKNIQYF